This is a list of T cell receptor beta chains from one sample in a study of cytomegalovirus exposure and HLA in healthy donors. TCRdb's copy holds only in-frame clones and misses some; the assay was immunoSEQ multiplex PCR. This table holds over 65,000 clones, 94% found once. The sample taken for sequencing was PBMCs. All receptors come from a woman younger than 35 in good health and CMV-seropositive. CDR3s include the opening cysteine and the closing phenylalanine or tryptophan. Each record gives: V gene, clone size, D gene, J gene, CDR3 DNA, CDR3 protein. D genes are given only for firm matches. Not all rows give a size; the values are once, few, many and, for expanded clones, a class.

V gene: TRBV7-9
clone size: -
D gene: -
J gene: TRBJ1-1
CDR3 DNA: TGTGCCAGCAGCTTAAAGGGGGTTGCCTCTGAAGCTTTCTTT
CDR3 protein: CASSLKGVASEAFF

V gene: TRBV5-5
clone size: -
D gene: TRBD1
J gene: TRBJ2-7
CDR3 DNA: TGTGCCAGCAGCTTGAGGTTAGGGGGCGGGTACGAGCAGTACTTC
CDR3 protein: CASSLRLGGGYEQYF

V gene: TRBV2
clone size: -
D gene: TRBD1
J gene: TRBJ1-4
CDR3 DNA: TGTGCCAGCAGTGCCGACAGGGGTGGTGAAAAACTGTTTTTT
CDR3 protein: CASSADRGGEKLFF

V gene: TRBV19
clone size: -
D gene: TRBD1
J gene: TRBJ1-2
CDR3 DNA: TGTGCCAGTTTCAGGGGGCAGAACTATGGCTACACCTTC
CDR3 protein: CASFRGQNYGYTF

V gene: TRBV7-2
clone size: -
D gene: TRBD1
J gene: TRBJ1-2
CDR3 DNA: TGTGCCAGCAGCGCAACGACAGGGGGCGGCTATGGCTACACCTTC
CDR3 protein: CASSATTGGGYGYTF

V gene: TRBV6-1
clone size: -
D gene: -
J gene: TRBJ1-6
CDR3 DNA: TGTGCCAGCAGTGAATCGCTGGCGGGCGGCAATTCACCCCTCCACTTT
CDR3 protein: CASSESLAGGNSPLHF

V gene: TRBV6-1
clone size: few
D gene: TRBD2
J gene: TRBJ2-1
CDR3 DNA: TGTGCCAGCAGTGGATTAGCGGGAGGTAGTAATGAGCAGTTCTTC
CDR3 protein: CASSGLAGGSNEQFF

V gene: TRBV7-2
clone size: once
D gene: TRBD2
J gene: TRBJ2-3
CDR3 DNA: TGTGCCAGCAGCTGGGGACTACTAGATACGCAGTATTTT
CDR3 protein: CASSWGLLDTQYF

V gene: TRBV29-1
clone size: -
D gene: TRBD1
J gene: TRBJ2-5
CDR3 DNA: TGCAGCGTTGAAGGGGGACAGGGAACCCAAGAGACCCAGTACTTC
CDR3 protein: CSVEGGQGTQETQYF

V gene: TRBV7-9
clone size: -
D gene: TRBD2
J gene: TRBJ2-3
CDR3 DNA: TGTGCCAGCAGCCGTGGACTAGCGGCTAGCACAGATACGCAGTATTTT
CDR3 protein: CASSRGLAASTDTQYF

V gene: TRBV7-9
clone size: -
D gene: -
J gene: TRBJ1-3
CDR3 DNA: TGTGCCAGCAGCCACGGCGGTAATGGAAACACCATATATTTT
CDR3 protein: CASSHGGNGNTIYF

V gene: TRBV6-6
clone size: -
D gene: TRBD2
J gene: TRBJ2-5
CDR3 DNA: TGTGCCAGCAGTTACCTCGGGACTAGCGAAGAGACCCAGTACTTC
CDR3 protein: CASSYLGTSEETQYF

V gene: TRBV11-3
clone size: once
D gene: TRBD1
J gene: TRBJ1-4
CDR3 DNA: TGTGCCAGCAGCTCTCGACAGGGCCCTGAAAAACTGTTTTTT
CDR3 protein: CASSSRQGPEKLFF

V gene: TRBV5-6
clone size: -
D gene: -
J gene: TRBJ1-2
CDR3 DNA: TGTGCCAGCAGCGCTGGGCTGAGGGCGCGGAACTATGGCTACACCTTC
CDR3 protein: CASSAGLRARNYGYTF

V gene: TRBV7-8
clone size: once
D gene: TRBD1
J gene: TRBJ1-2
CDR3 DNA: TGTGCCAGCAGCTTAAATTCTCAGGGGGGCTATGGCTACACCTTC
CDR3 protein: CASSLNSQGGYGYTF

V gene: TRBV30
clone size: -
D gene: -
J gene: TRBJ2-2
CDR3 DNA: TGTGCCTTCCAGGGGATAGGGGAGCTGTTTTTT
CDR3 protein: CAFQGIGELFF

V gene: TRBV6-1
clone size: -
D gene: TRBD2
J gene: TRBJ2-1
CDR3 DNA: TGTGCCAGCAGTGAATCGCAGCGGGAGGGCCGCAATGAGCAGTTCTTC
CDR3 protein: CASSESQREGRNEQFF

V gene: TRBV10-3
clone size: -
D gene: TRBD1
J gene: TRBJ1-1
CDR3 DNA: TGTGCCATCAGTAAACAGGGGAGAGACACTGAAGCTTTCTTT
CDR3 protein: CAISKQGRDTEAFF

V gene: TRBV28
clone size: -
D gene: -
J gene: TRBJ2-7
CDR3 DNA: TGTGCCAGCAGCCCTCCTGGGCGATACGAGCAGTACTTC
CDR3 protein: CASSPPGRYEQYF

V gene: TRBV21-1
clone size: -
D gene: -
J gene: TRBJ2-7
CDR3 DNA: TGTGCCAGCGACGGGACTCCCTTTTCGGACGAGCAGTACTTC
CDR3 protein: CASDGTPFSDEQYF

V gene: TRBV5-4
clone size: -
D gene: TRBD1
J gene: TRBJ2-5
CDR3 DNA: TGTGCCAGCAGCTTGGAGGGGACGGGACAGGGGGAGGGGGCCCAAGAGACCCAGTACTTC
CDR3 protein: CASSLEGTGQGEGAQETQYF

V gene: TRBV5-1
clone size: -
D gene: -
J gene: TRBJ2-3
CDR3 DNA: TGCGCCAGCAGCTTGGAACTAGACGGAGATACGCAGTATTTT
CDR3 protein: CASSLELDGDTQYF

V gene: TRBV29-1
clone size: -
D gene: -
J gene: TRBJ1-4
CDR3 DNA: TGCAGCGTTGCCCCCTCGCTAAATGAAAAACTGTTTTTT
CDR3 protein: CSVAPSLNEKLFF

V gene: TRBV5-1
clone size: -
D gene: TRBD2
J gene: TRBJ2-3
CDR3 DNA: TGCGCCAGCAGCCTCCCCCGGGACTACTCCCGCACAGATACGCAGTATTTT
CDR3 protein: CASSLPRDYSRTDTQYF

V gene: TRBV29-1
clone size: -
D gene: -
J gene: TRBJ1-2
CDR3 DNA: TGCAGCGTTAAACATTCGGACCCTACCCGGAGGATTGGTGGCTACACCTTC
CDR3 protein: CSVKHSDPTRRIGGYTF

V gene: TRBV5-6
clone size: -
D gene: -
J gene: TRBJ2-5
CDR3 DNA: TGTGCCAGCAGCTTCAGAACACAAGAGACCCAGTACTTC
CDR3 protein: CASSFRTQETQYF

V gene: TRBV10-2
clone size: -
D gene: TRBD2
J gene: TRBJ2-7
CDR3 DNA: TGCGCCAGCAGTCCAGCGGGGGAGCAGTACTTC
CDR3 protein: CASSPAGEQYF

V gene: TRBV19
clone size: -
D gene: -
J gene: TRBJ1-1
CDR3 DNA: TGTGCCAGTAGTCAATTGCAAACTAGGAACACTGAAGCTTTCTTT
CDR3 protein: CASSQLQTRNTEAFF

V gene: TRBV19
clone size: -
D gene: TRBD1
J gene: TRBJ1-2
CDR3 DNA: TGTGCCAGCGGAACCGGGACAGGGTTATCGGACGGCTACACCTTC
CDR3 protein: CASGTGTGLSDGYTF

V gene: TRBV7-3
clone size: -
D gene: -
J gene: TRBJ2-3
CDR3 DNA: TGTGCCAGCAGCAGGGGGGGAAACACAGATACGCAGTATTTT
CDR3 protein: CASSRGGNTDTQYF

V gene: TRBV5-1
clone size: -
D gene: -
J gene: TRBJ2-7
CDR3 DNA: TGCGCCAGCAGCCGCCTGACAGGGCAGCGGGACGAGCAGTACTTC
CDR3 protein: CASSRLTGQRDEQYF

V gene: TRBV10-1
clone size: once
D gene: -
J gene: TRBJ2-3
CDR3 DNA: TGCGCCATCTGGCCCCCGCAGGCCCAAGGAGATACGCAGTATTTT
CDR3 protein: CAIWPPQAQGDTQYF

V gene: TRBV5-1
clone size: -
D gene: -
J gene: TRBJ2-7
CDR3 DNA: TGCGCCAGCAGCTACGGGGATTGCTACGAGCAGTACTTC
CDR3 protein: CASSYGDCYEQYF

V gene: TRBV6-1
clone size: once
D gene: -
J gene: TRBJ1-4
CDR3 DNA: TGTGCCACTGCGCGGGAAAAACTGTTTTTT
CDR3 protein: CATAREKLFF

V gene: TRBV2
clone size: -
D gene: TRBD2
J gene: TRBJ2-1
CDR3 DNA: TGTGCCAGCAGTGAGTCTAGCGGGAGTTATGAGCAGTTCTTC
CDR3 protein: CASSESSGSYEQFF

V gene: TRBV4-2
clone size: -
D gene: TRBD2
J gene: TRBJ2-3
CDR3 DNA: TGTGCCAGCAGCCAAGATATAGCGGGAGGGCCAGATACGCAGTATTTT
CDR3 protein: CASSQDIAGGPDTQYF

V gene: TRBV14
clone size: -
D gene: -
J gene: TRBJ1-2
CDR3 DNA: TGTGCCAGCAGCCAGCCAGGGATCGGCTATGGCTACACCTTC
CDR3 protein: CASSQPGIGYGYTF

V gene: TRBV21-1
clone size: -
D gene: -
J gene: TRBJ2-7
CDR3 DNA: TGTGCCAGCTCTTTTTACGAGCAGTACTTC
CDR3 protein: CASSFYEQYF

V gene: TRBV6-5
clone size: few
D gene: -
J gene: TRBJ2-1
CDR3 DNA: TGTGCCAGCAGATGGGCTGGTGAGCAGTTCTTC
CDR3 protein: CASRWAGEQFF